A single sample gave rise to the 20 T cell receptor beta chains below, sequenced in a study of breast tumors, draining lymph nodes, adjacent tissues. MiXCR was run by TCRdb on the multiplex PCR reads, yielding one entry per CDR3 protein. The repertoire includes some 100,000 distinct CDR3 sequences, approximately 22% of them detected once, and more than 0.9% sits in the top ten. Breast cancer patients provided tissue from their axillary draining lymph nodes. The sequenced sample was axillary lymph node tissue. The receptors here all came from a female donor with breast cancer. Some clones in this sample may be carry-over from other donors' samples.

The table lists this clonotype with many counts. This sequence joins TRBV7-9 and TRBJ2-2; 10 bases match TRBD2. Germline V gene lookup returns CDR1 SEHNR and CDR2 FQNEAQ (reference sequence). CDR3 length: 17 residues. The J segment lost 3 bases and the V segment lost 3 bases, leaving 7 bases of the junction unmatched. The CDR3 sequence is CASSFNPTSGDTGELFF. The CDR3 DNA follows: TGTGCCAGCAGCTTTAATCCAACTAGCGGGGACACCGGGGAGCTGTTTTTT.

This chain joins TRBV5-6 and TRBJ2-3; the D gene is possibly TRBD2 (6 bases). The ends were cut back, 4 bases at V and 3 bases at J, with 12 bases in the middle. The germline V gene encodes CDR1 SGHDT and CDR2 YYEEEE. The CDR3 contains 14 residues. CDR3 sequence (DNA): TGTGCCAGCAGCCGGGGCGGGGAAACAGATACGCAGTATTTT. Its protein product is CASSRGGETDTQYF.

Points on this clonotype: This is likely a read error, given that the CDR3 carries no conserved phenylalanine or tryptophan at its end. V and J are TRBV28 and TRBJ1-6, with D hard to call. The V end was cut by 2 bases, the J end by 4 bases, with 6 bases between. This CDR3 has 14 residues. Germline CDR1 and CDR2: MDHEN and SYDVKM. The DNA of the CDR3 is TGTGCCAGCAGTTTACGGCCGTATAATTCACCCCTCCACTGT. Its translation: CASSLRPYNSPLHC.

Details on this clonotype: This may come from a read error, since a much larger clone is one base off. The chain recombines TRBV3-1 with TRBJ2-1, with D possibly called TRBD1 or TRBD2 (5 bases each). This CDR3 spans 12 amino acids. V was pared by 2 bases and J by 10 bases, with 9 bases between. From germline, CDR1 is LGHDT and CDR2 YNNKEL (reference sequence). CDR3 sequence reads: CASSQRGYEQFF. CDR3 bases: TGTGCCAGCAGCCAACGGGGCTACGAGCAGTTCTTC.

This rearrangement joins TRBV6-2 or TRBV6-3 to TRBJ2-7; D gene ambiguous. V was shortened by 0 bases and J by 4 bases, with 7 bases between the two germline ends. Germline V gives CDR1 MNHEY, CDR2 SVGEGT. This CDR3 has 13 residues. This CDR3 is CASSYSQTYEQYF. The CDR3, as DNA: TGTGCCAGCAGTTACTCACAGACGTACGAGCAGTACTTC.

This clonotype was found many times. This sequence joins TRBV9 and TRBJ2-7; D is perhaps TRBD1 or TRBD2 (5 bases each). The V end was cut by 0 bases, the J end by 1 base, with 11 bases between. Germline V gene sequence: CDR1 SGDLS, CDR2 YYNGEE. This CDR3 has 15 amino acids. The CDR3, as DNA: TGTGCCAGCAGCGTAGGGGACGGATTTTCCTACGAGCAGTACTTC. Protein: CASSVGDGFSYEQYF.

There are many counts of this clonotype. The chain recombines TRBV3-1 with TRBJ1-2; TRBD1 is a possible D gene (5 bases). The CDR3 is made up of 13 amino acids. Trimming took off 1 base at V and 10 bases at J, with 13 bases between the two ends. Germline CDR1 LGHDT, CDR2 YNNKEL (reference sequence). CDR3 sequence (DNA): TGTGCCAGCAGCCAAGCGGGGGATGAGAACTACACCTTC. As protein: CASSQAGDENYTF.

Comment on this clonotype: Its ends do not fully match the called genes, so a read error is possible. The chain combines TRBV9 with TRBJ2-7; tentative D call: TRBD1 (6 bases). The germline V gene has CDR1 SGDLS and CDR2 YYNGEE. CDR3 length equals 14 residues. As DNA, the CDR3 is TGTGTCAGCAGTGAAAGTGGACAGAGGTACGAGCAGTACTTC. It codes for CVSSESGQRYEQYF.

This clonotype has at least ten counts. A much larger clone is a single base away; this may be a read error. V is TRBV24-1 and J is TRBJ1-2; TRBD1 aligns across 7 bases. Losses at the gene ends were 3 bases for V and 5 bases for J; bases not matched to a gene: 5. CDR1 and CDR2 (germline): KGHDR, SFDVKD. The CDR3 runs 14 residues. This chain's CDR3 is CATSDLTGNYGYTF. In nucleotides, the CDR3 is TGTGCCACCAGTGATCTGACAGGGAATTATGGCTACACCTTC.

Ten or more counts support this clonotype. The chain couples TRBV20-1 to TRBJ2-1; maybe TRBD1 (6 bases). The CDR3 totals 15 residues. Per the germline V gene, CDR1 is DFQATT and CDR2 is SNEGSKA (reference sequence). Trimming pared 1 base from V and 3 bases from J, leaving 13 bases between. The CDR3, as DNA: TGCAGTGCTAGAGTTGAAGGGACATACTACAATGAGCAGTTCTTC. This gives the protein CSARVEGTYYNEQFF.

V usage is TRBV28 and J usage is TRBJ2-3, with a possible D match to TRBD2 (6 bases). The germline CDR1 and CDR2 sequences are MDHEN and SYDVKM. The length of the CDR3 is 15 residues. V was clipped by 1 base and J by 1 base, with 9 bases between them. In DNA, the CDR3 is TGTGCCAGCAGTTTATTTGCTAGCGGCACAGATACGCAGTATTTT. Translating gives CASSLFASGTDTQYF.

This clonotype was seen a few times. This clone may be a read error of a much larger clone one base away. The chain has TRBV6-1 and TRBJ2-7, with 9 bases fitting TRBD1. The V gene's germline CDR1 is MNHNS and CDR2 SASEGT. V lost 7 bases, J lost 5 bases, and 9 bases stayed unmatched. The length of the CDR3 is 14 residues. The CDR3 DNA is TGTGCCAGCAAGCCGGGACAGGGTGGGGACGAGCAGTACTTC. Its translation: CASKPGQGGDEQYF.

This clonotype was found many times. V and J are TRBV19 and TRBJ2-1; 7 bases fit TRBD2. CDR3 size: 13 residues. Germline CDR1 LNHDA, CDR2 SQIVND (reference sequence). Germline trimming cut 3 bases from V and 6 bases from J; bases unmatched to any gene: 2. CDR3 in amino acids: CASSIGGGNEQFF. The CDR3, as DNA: TGTGCCAGTAGTATTGGCGGGGGCAATGAGCAGTTCTTC.

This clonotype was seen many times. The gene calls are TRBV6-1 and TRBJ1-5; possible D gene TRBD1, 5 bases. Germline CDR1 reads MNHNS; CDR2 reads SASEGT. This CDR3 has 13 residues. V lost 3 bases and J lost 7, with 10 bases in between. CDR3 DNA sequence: TGTGCCAGCAGTGAGAGAGGGGCACAGCCCCAGCATTTT. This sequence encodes CASSERGAQPQHF.

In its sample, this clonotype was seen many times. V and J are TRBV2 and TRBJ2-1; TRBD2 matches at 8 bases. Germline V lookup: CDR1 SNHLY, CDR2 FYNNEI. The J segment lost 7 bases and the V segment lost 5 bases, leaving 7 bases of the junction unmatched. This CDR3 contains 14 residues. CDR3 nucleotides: TGTGCCAGCAGTTGGTCGGGGGGGGCAAATGAGCAGTTCTTC. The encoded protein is CASSWSGGANEQFF.

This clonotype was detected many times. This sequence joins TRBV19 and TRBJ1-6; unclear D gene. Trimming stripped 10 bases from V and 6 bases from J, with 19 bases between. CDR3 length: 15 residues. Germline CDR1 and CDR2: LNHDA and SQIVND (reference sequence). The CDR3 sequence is CATNQLGRANSPLHF. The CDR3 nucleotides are TGTGCCACCAACCAATTGGGGAGGGCTAATTCACCCCTCCACTTT.

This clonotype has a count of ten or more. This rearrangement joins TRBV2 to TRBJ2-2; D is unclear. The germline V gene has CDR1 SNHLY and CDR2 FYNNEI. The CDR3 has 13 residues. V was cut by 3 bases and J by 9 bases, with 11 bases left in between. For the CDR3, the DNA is TGTGCCAGCAGTGAGGCCCGTCCGCGGGAGCTGTTTTTT. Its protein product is CASSEARPRELFF.

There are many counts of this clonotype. The CDR3 sequence: CASSLDRRGGAEQFF. As DNA, the CDR3 is TGTGCCAGCTCCCTGGACCGGCGGGGGGGCGCTGAGCAGTTCTTC. V gene TRBV2 combines with J gene TRBJ2-1, with 9 bases matching TRBD2. Germline CDR1 is SNHLY and CDR2 is FYNNEI. The length of the CDR3 is 15 residues. The V gene end was trimmed by 8 bases and the J gene end by 9 bases; junction bases not matched to a gene: 14.

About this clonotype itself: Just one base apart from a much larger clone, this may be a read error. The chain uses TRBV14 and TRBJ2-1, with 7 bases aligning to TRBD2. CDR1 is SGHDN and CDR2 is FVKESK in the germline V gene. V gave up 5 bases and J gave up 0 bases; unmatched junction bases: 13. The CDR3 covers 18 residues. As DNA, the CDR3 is TGTGCCAGCAGCTTCCCCCGGGACTACCGGAGCTCCTACAATGAGCAGTTCTTC. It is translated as CASSFPRDYRSSYNEQFF.

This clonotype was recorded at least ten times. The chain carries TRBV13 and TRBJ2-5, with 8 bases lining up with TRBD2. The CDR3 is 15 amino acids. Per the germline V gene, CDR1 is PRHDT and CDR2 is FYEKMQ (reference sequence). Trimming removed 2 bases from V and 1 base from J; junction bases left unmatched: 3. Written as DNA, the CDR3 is TGTGCCAGCAGCTTAACAGCGGGGGTCCAAGAGACCCAGTACTTC. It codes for CASSLTAGVQETQYF. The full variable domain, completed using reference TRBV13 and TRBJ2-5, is AAGVIQSPRHLIKEKRETATLKCYPIPRHDTVYWYQQGPGQDPQFLISFYEKMQSDKGSIPDRFSAQQFSDYHSELNMSSLELGDSALYFCASSLTAGVQETQYFGPGTRLLVL.